This T cell receptor beta chain is drawn from a study of blood T cell repertoires in COVID-19 (dated by TCRdb to the early 2020s). About the investigation overall: The collaborator samples originated in the United States, Italy and Spain and spanned the acute and convalescent phases of COVID-19. The material from the prospective study consisted of cDNA or gDNA derived from T cells, B-cell-depleted T cells, or PBMCs. Subjects who had been exposed to COVID-19, were actively infected with it, or had recovered from it provided the deeply sampled blood TCRbeta repertoires that made up the dataset. The repertoires were released in a freely available public database meant as a resource for research on the immune response to SARS-CoV-2. The samples were drawn from the first 160 participants of the ongoing ImmuneRACE study and from 1,254 subjects provided by 6 global collaborators. A de-identified subject ID, COVID-19 status, age in years and sex were almost always included in the sample metadata. Where HLA class I and class II types were available, the types were taken from metadata supplied by the sample provider, not from assay-based typing.

Participants in the prospective study were aged about 18 to 95 years, lived in some 24 United States geographic areas, and enrolled through a virtual design. To assign participants to cohorts, the prospective study relied on clinical history that participants themselves reported in a screening survey and a study questionnaire. ImmuneRACE Cohort 3 recovered participants were defined by two consecutive negative NP/OP PCR tests, healthcare professional clearance, or symptom resolution. Each participant in the prospective study had whole blood, serum and a nasopharyngeal or oropharyngeal swab collected by mobile phlebotomists. Additional blood draws and questionnaires over an approximately 2-month period could optionally be provided by prospective study participants. Before DNA extraction, prospective study blood samples were shipped either frozen or at room temperature. With respect to this clone: This clone's antigen is unknown. Base qualities are not recorded, but no much larger clone differs from it by a single base.

What the study reported, not specific to this receptor: How much clinical and demographic metadata was included differed by source and by participant, and the metadata was provided uncurated.

The immunoSEQ Assay, a bias-controlled multiplex PCR, was used to amplify TCRbeta CDR3 regions from genomic DNA. The study's own analysis went as follows. The number of nucleated cells in each sample was estimated from the amplification of reference gene primers within the assay. To quantify the absolute abundance of each unique TCRbeta CDR3 rearrangement, sequence reads were collapsed and filtered. For each sample, productive Simpson clonality was calculated as the square root of Simpson's diversity index over productive rearrangements. TCRdb stores this immuneACCESS table with in-frame sequences only. Part of the clones is absent; in the studies checked, under half of the shortfall reflects unresolved V genes, and no reason is known for the rest. For V, J and clone size, that table is used; D and trimming come from the DNA. This sample comprises over 300,000 clones, around 86% of them detected only once. The ten largest make up 10% of the sample.

The CDR3 sequence holds 13 residues, the cysteine and phenylalanine included. Here the CDR3 DNA is all that survives: 39 bases in frame from base 1. V was cut back by 3 bases and J by 9 bases, leaving a gap of 16 bases between them. For CDR1 and CDR2, the germline V gene (reference sequence) lists SGHNT and YYREEE. Sequencing used PBMCs or T cells enriched from blood (not recorded which). This clonotype originated in a woman aged 18-35 years who had recovered from COVID-19. The rearranged chain carries TRBV5-4 and TRBJ2-7, with a tentative D gene TRBD1 over 6 matching bases. CDR3 loop: CASSYPDSHAQYF. DNA sequence: TGTGCCAGCAGCTACCCGGACAGTCACGCGCAGTACTTC.